One and the same sample provided the 2 T cell receptor beta chains below, sequenced in a study of OX40 agonist ivuxolimab in advanced cancers. Only in-frame clones appear in the TCRdb table, and some are missing; sequencing was by immunoSEQ multiplex PCR. This sample has about 70,000 clones; roughly 84% occur once, and the top ten carry 5% to 6.5%. The sample consisted of CD4+ or CD8+ T cells sorted from blood, taken in a trial of the OX40 agonist ivuxolimab. These receptors were collected from an adult with an advanced solid tumor such as melanoma, head and neck, liver or kidney cancer.

The table lists this clone with a count of one. The genes are TRBV21-1 and TRBJ1-4; TRBD1 reflects the table's D call only, with no check against the DNA. TRBV21-1 corresponds to a pseudogene. The CDR3 loop spans 15 amino acids. The CDR3 nucleotides are TGTGCCAGCAGACTCACAGGGAGTGCTAATGAAAAACTGTTTTTT. Protein sequence: CASRLTGSANEKLFF.

V usage is TRBV18 and J usage is TRBJ2-3; 10 bases are shared with TRBD2. Germline trimming cut 1 base from V and 2 bases from J; bases unmatched to any gene: 9. Looked up from germline, CDR1 is KGHSH and CDR2 is LQKENI. The CDR3 spans 18 residues. The CDR3, as DNA: TGTGCCAGCTCACCACTTCCGGCCAGCGGGAGGGCCACAGATACGCAGTATTTT. It specifies CASSPLPASGRATDTQYF.